The 6 T cell receptor beta chains in this list originate from one sample, sequenced in a study of T cells in Graves' hyperthyroidism and ophthalmopathy. Using RNA transcripts as the source, TCR beta CDR3 regions were amplified. In the first-round RT-PCR of the TCR CDR3, the HTBI primer set was used. TCRdb re-called the multiplex PCR reads through MiXCR, storing one row per CDR3 protein. In the table there are hundreds of thousands of distinct CDR3 sequences, 45% of which are singletons. Sample: peripheral blood or thyroid tissue (not recorded which). These receptors all stem from an adult man with Graves' disease, either hyperthyroidism or ophthalmopathy (not recorded which).

This clonotype occurred a few times. The chain couples TRBV11-2 to TRBJ1-5, with TRBD1 identical over 7 bases. Unmatched junction bases numbered 9, after V lost 6 bases and J lost 1 base. The CDR3 length is 16 residues. The germline gives CDR1 SGHAT, CDR2 FQNNGV. CDR3 DNA sequence: TGTGCCAGCAGTACTCGGACAGGCGGGAGCAATCAGCCCCAGCATTTT. Encoded protein: CASSTRTGGSNQPQHF.

The J gene is TRBJ1-1, the V gene TRBV20-1; weak D call: TRBD1 (5 bases). CDR3 size: 14 residues. Germline lookup yields CDR1 DFQATT and CDR2 SNEGSKA (reference sequence). Between the trimmed V and J ends, which lost 3 bases and 5 bases, there was a span of 16 bases. This chain's CDR3 is CSARAGPGKTEAFF. Written as DNA, the CDR3 is TGCAGTGCTAGGGCCGGGCCAGGGAAGACTGAAGCTTTCTTT.

In its sample, this clonotype was seen once. This chain joins TRBV7-2 and TRBJ1-4; D perhaps matches TRBD1 (6 bases). CDR3 length equals 14 residues. Trimming removed 4 bases at V and 7 bases at J, with 13 bases between. Germline V gene sequence: CDR1 SGHTA, CDR2 FQGNSA. The CDR3 region has the DNA TGTGCCAGCAGCTCGGGACACGGCCGTGAAAAACTGTTTTTT. Translation: CASSSGHGREKLFF. The full variable domain, completed using reference TRBV7-2 and TRBJ1-4, is GAGVSQSPSNKVTEKGKDVELRCDPISGHTALYWYRQSLGQGLEFLIYFQGNSAPDKSGLPSDRFSAERTGGSVSTLTIQRTQQEDSAVYLCASSSGHGREKLFFGSGTQLSVL.

This clonotype was detected only a few times. CDR3 loop: CSVVEGGVGELFF. CDR3 bases: TGCAGCGTTGTCGAGGGGGGCGTCGGGGAGCTGTTTTTT. The chain is built from TRBV29-1 and TRBJ2-2; D might be TRBD1 or TRBD2, each matching 6 bases. The CDR3 extends over 13 amino acids. Germline V gives CDR1 SQVTM, CDR2 ANQGSEA. V lost 4 bases, J lost 7 bases, and 13 bases lay in between.

The chain combines TRBV20-1 with TRBJ1-2; D may be TRBD1 (5 bases). The ends were cut back, 5 bases at V and 4 bases at J, with 8 bases in the middle. The CDR3 consists of 11 residues. Germline CDR1 DFQATT, CDR2 SNEGSKA (reference sequence). In DNA form, the CDR3 reads TGCAGTGCTGGGGGAATCTATGGCTACACCTTC. Its translation: CSAGGIYGYTF.

CDR3: CATSDGPGQGASGYTIYF. The CDR3, as DNA: TGTGCCACCAGTGATGGACCGGGACAGGGGGCGTCTGGCTACACCATATATTTT. The V gene is TRBV24-1, the J gene TRBJ1-3; 12 nucleotides agree with TRBD1. The CDR3 loop spans 18 amino acids. Germline V gives CDR1 KGHDR, CDR2 SFDVKD. Trimming at V came to 3 bases and at J to 8 bases, leaving 13 bases not matched to a gene.